The T cell receptor beta chain under discussion was sequenced for a study of PD-1 blockade in classical Hodgkin lymphoma. A note on this clone: Its antigen is as yet unknown.

Produced via immunoSEQ multiplex PCR; TCRdb's table is partial and in-frame only. Seen here are nearly 7,000 clones, about 80% observed once, and the top ten hold approximately 2.6%. The germline CDR1 and CDR2 sequences are LNHNV and YYDKDF (reference sequence). Trimming cost V 2 bases and J 6 bases; bases outside gene matches: 3. CDR3 length: 15 amino acids. Regarding the study as a whole: Patients starting nivolumab under 1 year after ASCT were excluded. Complete responders showed a baseline diversity that resembled the diversity of newly diagnosed patients.

Brentuximab vedotin exposure varied among the patients, all of whom had relapsed after autologous stem cell transplantation. Starting with thawed PBMCs, CD4+ T cells were purified by magnetic negative selection. This clonotype was obtained from a human donor with classical Hodgkin lymphoma. V usage is TRBV15 and J usage is TRBJ2-3, with TRBD2 matching 12 bases. Sequenced here: CD4+ T cells from blood, sampled at baseline. CDR3 in DNA: TGTGCCACCAGCAGACGACTAGCGGGAGATGATACGCAGTATTTT. This codes for CATSRRLAGDDTQYF.